This TCR beta chain was sequenced during a study of cytomegalovirus exposure and HLA in healthy donors. Use of 60 Vbeta and 13 Jbeta primers characterized the PCR. Method: immunoSEQ multiplex PCR; TCRdb's copy keeps in-frame clones and lacks some. Its clone listing holds around 140,000 clones. CDR3 size: 13 residues. V was cut by 4 bases and J by 3 bases, with 9 bases left in between. The germline CDR1 and CDR2 sequences are SGHRS and YFSETQ. This receptor was taken from a woman in her 40s in good health and CMV-seronegative. The specimen sequenced was PBMCs. The chain uses TRBV5-1 and TRBJ2-3; tentative D call: TRBD1 (5 bases). CDR3 sequence reads: CASSVYRTDTQYF. CDR3 nucleotides: TGCGCCAGCAGCGTCTACAGGACAGATACGCAGTATTTT. Supplemented by reference TRBV5-1 and TRBJ2-3, the full variable domain reads KAGVTQTPRYLIKTRGQQVTLSCSPISGHRSVSWYQQTPGQGLQFLFEYFSETQRNKGNFPGRFSGRQFSNSRSEMNVSTLELGDSALYLCASSVYRTDTQYFGPGTRLTVL.